The 28 T cell receptor beta chains below were found in one sample sequenced in a study of regulatory T cells in long-lasting Graves disease. HTBI primers from iRepertoire and Arm-PCR of CDR3 regions yielded the TCR beta libraries. TCRdb re-called the multiplex PCR reads through MiXCR, storing one row per CDR3 protein. The sample carries about 620,000 distinct CDR3 sequences, less than 20% recorded once. Indicated time point: newly diagnosed GD, antithyroid drugs for less than 3 months. PBMC RNA was the source of the TCR library. This same sample was also taken into another study, of T cells in Graves' hyperthyroidism and ophthalmopathy.

The source material was peripheral blood mononuclear cells (PBMCs), sampled at new diagnosis, from a patient treated with antithyroid drugs. All receptors derive from a woman in her twenties or thirties with Graves disease.

The chain has TRBV11-2 and TRBJ2-3; D may be TRBD1 (6 bases). Trimming stripped 2 bases from V and 4 bases from J, with 22 bases between. The CDR3 extends over 18 amino acids. Germline loops: CDR1 SGHAT, CDR2 FQNNGV. CDR3: CASSLIPNRVNIADTQYF. DNA for the CDR3: TGTGCCAGCAGCTTAATCCCCAACAGGGTCAATATTGCAGATACGCAGTATTTT.

This clonotype was seen more than once but under ten times. The V call is TRBV28, the J call TRBJ2-7, with D tentatively TRBD1 (6 bases). CDR1 and CDR2 from the germline V gene are MDHEN and SYDVKM. V was pared by 7 bases and J by 3 bases, with 16 bases between. The CDR3 extends over 14 amino acids. The DNA for the CDR3 is TGTGCCAGCAACCAACAGGGTTTCAGCTACGAGCAGTACTTC. It is translated as CASNQQGFSYEQYF. The full variable domain, in which reference TRBV28 and TRBJ2-7 provide the parts outside the CDR3, is DVKVTQSSRYLVKRTGEKVFLECVQDMDHENMFWYRQDPGLGLRLIYFSYDVKMKEKGDIPEGYSVSREKKERFSLILESASTNQTSMYLCASNQQGFSYEQYFGPGTRLTVT.

This clonotype was counted only a few times. This rearrangement joins TRBV29-1 to TRBJ2-2, with 7 nucleotides matching TRBD2. V dropped 8 bases and J dropped 3; count of bases not matched to a gene: 6. CDR1 is SQVTM, CDR2 ANQGSEA, per germline. The CDR3 is 13 amino acids. This CDR3 is CSLGGVYTGELFF. The CDR3 bases are TGCAGCTTGGGGGGGGTATACACCGGGGAGCTGTTTTTT.

The chain combines TRBV7-2 with TRBJ2-3; TRBD2 matches at 14 bases. The J segment lost 5 bases and the V segment lost 4 bases, leaving 8 bases of the junction unmatched. CDR1 and CDR2 (germline): SGHTA, FQGNSA. The CDR3 spans 17 residues. The CDR3 bases are TGTGCCAGCAGCTATTTAGAGGGACTAGCGGGAGTAGATACGCAGTATTTT. Its translation is CASSYLEGLAGVDTQYF.

This clonotype was seen more than once but under ten times. A much larger clonotype is one base distant, so this may be a read error. V usage is TRBV2 and J usage is TRBJ2-7; no clear D. This CDR3 has 11 amino acids. Trimming took off 10 bases at V and 3 bases at J, with 10 bases between the two ends. Germline CDR1 SNHLY, CDR2 FYNNEI. CDR3 protein: CATMGGYEQYF. In nucleotides, the CDR3 is TGTGCCACCATGGGCGGCTACGAGCAGTACTTC. The full variable domain, with the rest looked up from reference TRBV2 and TRBJ2-7, is EPEVTQTPSHQVTQMGQEVILRCVPISNHLYFYWYRQILGQKVEFLVSFYNNEISEKSEIFDDQFSVERPDGSNFTLKIRSTKLEDSAMYFCATMGGYEQYFGPGTRLTVT.

In this sample, this clonotype turned up many times. The gene calls are TRBV28 and TRBJ2-1; maybe TRBD2 (6 bases). The CDR3 totals 13 residues. Deletions cut 3 bases from V and 6 bases from J, with 9 bases between. Germline CDR1 is MDHEN and CDR2 is SYDVKM. As DNA, the CDR3 is TGTGCCAGCAGTTTCCCCGGGGGCAATGAGCAGTTCTTC. Amino acids: CASSFPGGNEQFF.

The V call is TRBV7-3, the J call TRBJ2-5, with TRBD2 as a possible D gene (6 bases). Per germline, CDR1 SGHTA and CDR2 FQGTGA. The CDR3 loop spans 13 amino acids. The V gene lost 4 bases and the J gene lost 5 bases, with 11 bases spanning the gap. The CDR3 DNA sequence: TGTGCCAGCAGCTCCACCCGGGAGGAGACCCAGTACTTC. It yields the protein CASSSTREETQYF.

V gene TRBV3-1 combines with J gene TRBJ2-1; a possible D gene is TRBD1 (5 bases). Germline-derived CDR1 and CDR2 are LGHDT and YNNKEL (reference sequence). V lost 4 bases and J lost 4, with 17 bases in between. There are 16 residues in the CDR3. CDR3 nucleotide sequence: TGTGCCAGCAGCCCAAATCCCCAGGGATTATACAATGAGCAGTTCTTC. Its protein product is CASSPNPQGLYNEQFF.

This clonotype was seen repeatedly, ten times or more. The chain joins TRBV12-3 or TRBV12-4 to TRBJ1-3; no clear D. Trimming removed 7 bases from V and 9 bases from J, with 13 bases in between. This CDR3 is 12 amino acids long. The CDR3 spells CASNKQGITIYF. Written as DNA, the CDR3 is TGTGCCAGCAACAAACAAGGGATCACCATATATTTT.

This clonotype was picked up many times. The chain employs TRBV12-3 or TRBV12-4 and TRBJ1-3, with TRBD1 as a possible D gene (5 bases). The CDR3 has 12 residues. V was trimmed by 8 bases and J by 4 bases, leaving 9 bases between them. Written as DNA, the CDR3 is TGTGCCAGCCGACAGACGGGAAACACCATATATTTT. Translation gives CASRQTGNTIYF.

This clonotype was seen a handful of times. This chain connects TRBV7-9 to TRBJ2-3; 13 bases fit TRBD2. Germline V gene sequence: CDR1 SEHNR, CDR2 FQNEAQ (reference sequence). V trimming: 5 bases; J trimming: 2 bases; junction bases outside the gene matches: 13. CDR3 length: 19 residues. DNA for the CDR3: TGTGCCAGCAGCCTGGGACTAGCGGGACGAAATTATTACACAGATACGCAGTATTTT. Translating gives CASSLGLAGRNYYTDTQYF.

In the case of this clonotype: A single base is all that separates this from a far larger clone, so a read error is likely. The J gene is TRBJ1-1, the V gene TRBV6-5, with TRBD1 as a possible D gene (6 bases). The CDR3 has 16 residues. Germline loops: CDR1 MNHEY, CDR2 SVGAGI. V was clipped by 6 bases and J by 1 base, with 18 bases between them. CDR3 nucleotide sequence: TGTGCCAGCAGACCACTTTACAGGGACACGAACACTGAAGCTTTCTTT. It is translated as CASRPLYRDTNTEAFF.

This clonotype was seen many times. V is TRBV25-1 and J is TRBJ1-2; tentative D call: TRBD1 (5 bases). The V end was cut by 1 base, the J end by 6 bases, with 15 bases between. This CDR3 region has 15 residues. CDR1 and CDR2 from the germline V gene are MGHDK and SYGVNS. CDR3 coding DNA: TGTGCCAGCAGTGAATTTAGGGGCGACAGTGATGGCTACACCTTC. Amino acids: CASSEFRGDSDGYTF.

The V and J genes are TRBV3-1 and TRBJ2-7; D may be TRBD1 (7 bases). The germline V gene encodes CDR1 LGHDT and CDR2 YNNKEL (reference sequence). Trimming removed 6 bases from V and 4 bases from J, with 19 bases in between. The CDR3 length is 15 residues. This chain's CDR3 is CASSPITGAGYEQYF. The CDR3 DNA follows: TGTGCCAGCAGTCCGATTACAGGGGCGGGATACGAGCAGTACTTC.

There are a few counts of this clonotype. The chain uses TRBV24-1 and TRBJ2-1; a weak D match, TRBD1 (6 bases). CDR3 length: 14 amino acids. Trimming removed 3 bases from V and 4 bases from J, with 9 bases in between. The V gene's germline CDR1 is KGHDR and CDR2 SFDVKD. CDR3 in amino acids: CATSDRRGYNEQFF. The CDR3 DNA reads as TGTGCCACCAGTGATCGCAGGGGATACAATGAGCAGTTCTTC.

This chain joins TRBV27 and TRBJ1-4; D gene uncertain. The ends were cut back, 7 bases at V and 1 base at J, with 19 bases in the middle. CDR1 is MNHEY and CDR2 is SMNVEV in the germline V gene (reference sequence). This CDR3 is 17 amino acids long. CDR3 coding DNA: TGTGCCAGCACCTCTCTCCCCACGTTCGGAACTAATGAAAAACTGTTTTTT. The encoded protein is CASTSLPTFGTNEKLFF.

This clonotype has more than one count but fewer than ten. The rearrangement links TRBV7-9 to TRBJ2-1; possibly TRBD1 for D (5 bases). The germline V gene has CDR1 SEHNR and CDR2 FQNEAQ (reference sequence). This CDR3 has 15 amino acids. The V end was cut by 6 bases, the J end by 0 bases, with 12 bases between. The CDR3 DNA reads TGTGCCAGCAGACCAGGGTCCAGCTCCTACAATGAGCAGTTCTTC. Amino acid sequence: CASRPGSSSYNEQFF. Full variable domain (remainder filled in from reference TRBV7-9 and TRBJ2-1): DTGVSQNPRHKITKRGQNVTFRCDPISEHNRLYWYRQTLGQGPEFLTYFQNEAQLEKSRLLSDRFSAERPKGSFSTLEIQRTEQGDSAMYLCASRPGSSSYNEQFFGPGTRLTVL.

The V gene is TRBV20-1, the J gene TRBJ2-7; TRBD2 agrees at 9 bases. The CDR3 contains 15 residues. Trimming took 4 bases from V and 4 from J; bases not matched to a gene: 11. Per the germline V gene, CDR1 is DFQATT and CDR2 is SNEGSKA (reference sequence). This CDR3 reads CSAMGGRGGTYEQYF. CDR3 nucleotide sequence: TGCAGTGCTATGGGCGGGAGGGGCGGCACGTACGAGCAGTACTTC.

This clonotype was counted ten times or more. J is TRBJ1-2 and V is TRBV7-9, with D possibly matching TRBD1 (6 bases). The CDR3 consists of 15 residues. Germline loops: CDR1 SEHNR, CDR2 FQNEAQ (reference sequence). V was cut by 2 bases and J by 10 bases, with 20 bases left in between. The DNA of the CDR3 is TGTGCCAGCAGCTTAAGGGATACTCAACAGGGACTCTACACCTTC. Translation gives CASSLRDTQQGLYTF.

Ten or more counts support this clonotype. The chain carries TRBV10-3 and TRBJ1-4; D gene ambiguous. The germline CDR1 and CDR2 sequences are ENHRY and SYGVKD. V dropped 10 bases and J dropped 5 bases, with 11 bases sitting between them. CDR3 size: 12 residues. The CDR3 DNA reads as TGTGCCAGTGCTGTAGGAAATGAAAAACTGTTTTTT. It codes for CASAVGNEKLFF.

V usage is TRBV2 and J usage is TRBJ2-7; D is possibly TRBD1 (6 bases). Per the germline V gene, CDR1 is SNHLY and CDR2 is FYNNEI. The CDR3 consists of 14 residues. V dropped 8 bases and J dropped 4 bases, with 18 bases sitting between them. CDR3 loop: CASGWGQGMYEQYF. The CDR3 bases are TGTGCCAGCGGTTGGGGGCAGGGGATGTACGAGCAGTACTTC.

The rearrangement links TRBV30 to TRBJ1-6; D perhaps matches TRBD1 (6 bases). Trimming removed 1 base at V and 10 bases at J, with 20 bases between. Germline CDR1 reads GTSNPN; CDR2 reads SVGIG (reference sequence). CDR3 length: 16 amino acids. CDR3 bases: TGTGCCTGGAGTGGCGGGACACCGAATCTTGTATCACCCCTCCACTTT. Its translation is CAWSGGTPNLVSPLHF.

The rearrangement uses TRBV27 and TRBJ2-3; no definite D call. This CDR3 contains 14 residues. Germline CDR1 and CDR2: MNHEY and SMNVEV (reference sequence). V was clipped by 4 bases and J by 8 bases, with 16 bases between them. CDR3 protein: CASSSRDSAGTQYF. The CDR3 DNA is TGTGCCAGCAGTTCACGAGATTCGGCAGGTACGCAGTATTTT.

The chain has TRBV20-1 and TRBJ2-7, with TRBD1 as a possible D gene (6 bases). The germline gives CDR1 DFQATT, CDR2 SNEGSKA (reference sequence). Trimming removed 6 bases from V and 2 bases from J, with 17 bases in between. The CDR3 sequence is 14 residues long. CDR3 residues: CSAPDRDPPYEQYF. DNA for the CDR3: TGCAGTGCCCCGGACAGAGACCCCCCCTACGAGCAGTACTTC.

This clonotype was counted at least ten times. V is TRBV29-1 and J is TRBJ1-1, with D possibly matching TRBD1 (6 bases). Germline V CDR1 and CDR2: SQVTM, ANQGSEA. With 7 bases removed from V and 3 bases from J, the gap between germline ends came to 30 bases. The CDR3 sequence is 18 residues long. This chain's CDR3 is CSAISLRGGGIPYTEAFF. CDR3 nucleotide sequence: TGCAGCGCGATATCGCTTCGGGGGGGCGGAATTCCGTACACTGAAGCTTTCTTT.

This clonotype occurred many times. V gene TRBV7-2 combines with J gene TRBJ1-1; D ambiguous. Germline CDR1 is SGHTA and CDR2 is FQGNSA. Trimming removed 4 bases at V and 10 bases at J, with 13 bases between. The CDR3 extends over 12 amino acids. The CDR3 region has the DNA TGTGCCAGCAGCTCTCTTACCGCCACAGCTTTCTTT. Translated: CASSSLTATAFF. Looking up the rest from reference TRBV7-2 and TRBJ1-1 gives the full variable domain: GAGVSQSPSNKVTEKGKDVELRCDPISGHTALYWYRQSLGQGLEFLIYFQGNSAPDKSGLPSDRFSAERTGGSVSTLTIQRTQQEDSAVYLCASSSLTATAFFGQGTRLTVV.

In its sample, this clonotype was seen many times. V and J are TRBV5-1 and TRBJ1-1; TRBD1 aligns across 8 bases. The V gene's germline CDR1 is SGHRS and CDR2 YFSETQ. The CDR3 sequence is 14 residues long. The V gene end was trimmed by 4 bases and the J gene end by 1 base; junction bases not matched to a gene: 3. Written as DNA, the CDR3 is TGCGCCAGCAGCGTCGACAGGGGGAACACTGAAGCTTTCTTT. This gives the protein CASSVDRGNTEAFF.

This clonotype was seen a handful of times. The chain recombines TRBV24-1 with TRBJ2-2; 13 bases line up with TRBD2. CDR3 size: 16 residues. With 5 bases clipped from V and 5 bases from J, the junction kept 4 bases outside the gene matches. Germline CDR1 and CDR2: KGHDR and SFDVKD. The CDR3 loop is CATSVAGLAGTGELFF. The DNA of the CDR3 is TGTGCCACCAGTGTAGCGGGACTAGCGGGGACCGGGGAGCTGTTTTTT.